This entry lists 22 T cell receptor beta chains sequenced from one sample in a study of cytomegalovirus exposure and HLA in healthy donors. 13 Jbeta primers and 60 Vbeta primers were used for the PCR. Data came from immunoSEQ multiplex PCR; TCRdb stores just in-frame clones and leaves some out. Of more than 130,000 clones listed, roughly 78% were seen once; the top ten hold 2% to 2.5%. The sequenced material came from PBMCs. These receptor sequences come from a man aged 30 to 45 in good health and CMV-seronegative.

The gene calls are TRBV28 and TRBJ2-2, with no clear D. CDR1 and CDR2 (germline): MDHEN, SYDVKM. The CDR3 loop spans 13 amino acids. Trimming cost V 4 bases and J 0 bases, with 3 bases left between them. The CDR3 region is CASSSTNTGELFF. CDR3 DNA: TGTGCCAGCAGTTCAACGAACACCGGGGAGCTGTTTTTT.

The gene calls are TRBV7-7 and TRBJ2-2; no reliable D call. V was pared by 6 bases and J by 5 bases, with 10 bases between. Looked up from germline, CDR1 is SSHAT and CDR2 is FNYEAQ (reference sequence). CDR3 length: 13 residues. The CDR3 region is CASSPGPTGELFF. The CDR3 DNA is TGTGCCAGCAGTCCGGGTCCTACCGGGGAGCTGTTTTTT.

This clone is a singleton in its sample. The V call is TRBV27, the J call TRBJ2-1; 10 nucleotides agree with TRBD2. The V gene end was trimmed by 5 bases and the J gene end by 6 bases; junction bases not matched to a gene: 22. The germline gives CDR1 MNHEY, CDR2 SMNVEV (reference sequence). This CDR3 region has 20 residues. CDR3 amino acids: CASSRQGIAGGGRLPNEQFF. The CDR3 DNA reads as TGTGCCAGCAGTCGACAGGGAATAGCGGGGGGTGGCCGTCTGCCCAATGAGCAGTTCTTC.

The chain has TRBV27 and TRBJ2-7, with 7 bases identical to TRBD2. The J segment lost 2 bases and the V segment lost 2 bases, leaving 6 bases of the junction unmatched. Germline V gives CDR1 MNHEY, CDR2 SMNVEV (reference sequence). The CDR3 loop spans 15 amino acids. CDR3 nucleotide sequence: TGTGCCAGCAGTTTAATGGTGGGGGGGACCTACGAGCAGTACTTC. Translation gives CASSLMVGGTYEQYF.

This chain joins TRBV4-2 and TRBJ2-7; 8 bases line up with TRBD2. V lost 0 bases to trimming and J lost 5 bases; unmatched junction nucleotides: 9. Per the germline V gene, CDR1 is LGHNA and CDR2 is YNFKEQ. This CDR3 spans 16 amino acids. CDR3 in DNA: TGTGCCAGCAGCCAAGATGCGAGCGGGGGAGGCAACGAGCAGTACTTC. Protein sequence: CASSQDASGGGNEQYF.

In this sample, this clone turned up a few times. The chain has TRBV4-1 and TRBJ2-2; D not resolved. The CDR3 length is 13 residues. The germline V gene encodes CDR1 MGHRA and CDR2 YSYEKL. Trimming left V 1 base short and J 5 bases short, with 5 bases between. The CDR3 DNA sequence: TGCGCCAGCAGCCAAGCCAGGACCGGGGAGCTGTTTTTT. This gives the protein CASSQARTGELFF.

The chain combines TRBV27 with TRBJ1-6; 7 bases fit TRBD1. Germline CDR1 is MNHEY and CDR2 is SMNVEV (reference sequence). This CDR3 is 15 amino acids long. Trimming cost V 3 bases and J 9 bases; bases outside gene matches: 8. CDR3 residues: CASSLAPGGASPLHF. The CDR3 DNA follows: TGTGCCAGCAGTTTGGCCCCAGGGGGTGCTTCACCCCTCCACTTT.

The chain combines TRBV2 with TRBJ2-5; D gene uncertain. The V and J ends lost 2 bases and 0 bases respectively, with 7 bases between them. Germline assignment: CDR1 SNHLY and CDR2 FYNNEI. The CDR3 runs 14 residues. The CDR3 loop is CASSETAYQETQYF. CDR3 nucleotide sequence: TGTGCCAGCAGTGAAACTGCCTACCAAGAGACCCAGTACTTC.

On this clone: The sample has other DNA sequences that encode this CDR3 too. CDR3 nucleotides: TGTGCCAGCAGCCTAGGAGGCGGGGAGCTGTTTTTT. This gives the protein CASSLGGGELFF. The rearrangement links TRBV27 to TRBJ2-2; D perhaps matches TRBD2 (5 bases). From germline, CDR1 is MNHEY and CDR2 SMNVEV (reference sequence). CDR3 length equals 12 residues. Trimming removed 6 bases from V and 7 bases from J, with 9 bases in between.

This clone was observed once. This sequence joins TRBV5-1 and TRBJ1-2; weak D call: TRBD1 (5 bases). The CDR3 extends over 14 amino acids. Trimming stripped 2 bases from V and 4 bases from J, with 12 bases between. Germline V gene lookup returns CDR1 SGHRS and CDR2 YFSETQ. CDR3 coding DNA: TGCGCCAGCAGCTTCGAAACAGGTACCTATGGCTACACCTTC. Protein: CASSFETGTYGYTF.

The chain is built from TRBV6-6 and TRBJ1-1; 7 bases agree with TRBD1. V lost 2 bases to trimming and J lost 5 bases; unmatched junction nucleotides: 5. Germline CDR1 MNHNY, CDR2 SVGAGI (reference sequence). This CDR3 is built from 14 residues. CDR3 in DNA: TGTGCCAGCAGTTACGAGGGGGCTAGGACTGAAGCTTTCTTT. It codes for CASSYEGARTEAFF.

The DNA of the CDR3 is TGTGCCAGCAGCTCAACCTTCTCAGGGTGGAGCACTGAAGCTTTCTTT. Its protein is CASSSTFSGWSTEAFF. This sequence joins TRBV7-9 and TRBJ1-1; TRBD1 might be the D (5 bases). The CDR3 is made up of 16 amino acids. Germline V gene data show CDR1 as SEHNR and CDR2 as FQNEAQ (reference sequence). Trimming removed 4 bases from V and 4 bases from J, with 19 bases in between.

Here the CDR3 reads CASSSGQVGSPLHF. The CDR3 nucleotides read TGTGCCAGCAGCTCGGGACAGGTCGGTTCACCCCTCCACTTT. This chain links TRBV7-9 with TRBJ1-6, with TRBD1 identical over 8 bases. Germline loops: CDR1 SEHNR, CDR2 FQNEAQ (reference sequence). The length of the CDR3 is 14 residues. V was pared by 4 bases and J by 9 bases, with 5 bases of the junction left unmatched.

This clone came up a few times. This chain connects TRBV7-7 to TRBJ1-2, with TRBD1 identical over 10 bases. In germline, CDR1 is SSHAT, CDR2 FNYEAQ (reference sequence). V gave up 5 bases and J gave up 7 bases; unmatched junction bases: 10. CDR3 length equals 15 residues. The CDR3 DNA follows: TGTGCCAGCAGCCCGGGAGGACAGGGGGTGGGTGGCTACACCTTC. This encodes CASSPGGQGVGGYTF.

The V call is TRBV27, the J call TRBJ2-2; D possibly corresponds to TRBD1 (5 bases). V lost 8 bases and J lost 3, with 16 bases in between. Per germline, CDR1 MNHEY and CDR2 SMNVEV (reference sequence). This CDR3 comprises 15 residues. CDR3 protein: CASWPAGKYTGELFF. CDR3 DNA sequence: TGTGCCAGCTGGCCCGCAGGGAAATACACCGGGGAGCTGTTTTTT.

This sequence joins TRBV7-2 and TRBJ1-5; D unclear. The CDR3 is 14 residues long. V dropped 2 bases and J dropped 1 base, with 6 bases sitting between them. Germline-derived CDR1 and CDR2 are SGHTA and FQGNSA. The CDR3 reads CASSLSMSNQPQHF. The CDR3 DNA sequence: TGTGCCAGCAGCTTATCCATGAGCAATCAGCCCCAGCATTTT.

The V and J genes are TRBV6-5 and TRBJ1-5, with D possibly being TRBD1 (6 bases). Germline assignment: CDR1 MNHEY and CDR2 SVGAGI. Trimming removed 6 bases at V and 3 bases at J, with 9 bases between. The CDR3 is made up of 13 amino acids. The CDR3: CASSRTVNQPQHF. The CDR3 nucleotides are TGTGCCAGCAGCCGGACAGTCAATCAGCCCCAGCATTTT.

V and J are TRBV4-1 and TRBJ2-5; a weak D match, TRBD2 (5 bases). This CDR3 is 15 amino acids long. Germline CDR1 MGHRA, CDR2 YSYEKL. V dropped 0 bases and J dropped 2 bases, with 10 bases sitting between them. CDR3: CASSQDKPGQETQYF. For the CDR3, the DNA is TGCGCCAGCAGCCAAGATAAGCCGGGGCAAGAGACCCAGTACTTC.

The chain couples TRBV19 to TRBJ2-7; 11 bases align to TRBD1. The CDR3 totals 15 residues. Germline V gene lookup returns CDR1 LNHDA and CDR2 SQIVND (reference sequence). The junction had 10 bases not matched to a gene; V was cut back by 6 bases and J by 6 bases. The CDR3 region is CASSAGQGGILEQYF. DNA of the CDR3: TGTGCCAGTAGCGCGGGACAGGGGGGTATCCTCGAGCAGTACTTC.

This chain joins TRBV6-1 and TRBJ2-7, with D unresolved. Germline loops: CDR1 MNHNS, CDR2 SASEGT. Trimming removed 5 bases at V and 2 bases at J, with 7 bases between. CDR3 size: 12 residues. The chain's CDR3 is CASSFYTYEQYF. The DNA for the CDR3 is TGTGCCAGCAGTTTTTACACCTACGAGCAGTACTTC.

This clone was seen just once. The chain's CDR3 is CASSSGTLTYEQYF. The CDR3 DNA follows: TGTGCCAGCAGTTCCGGGACTCTTACCTACGAGCAGTACTTC. This chain joins TRBV6-6 and TRBJ2-7; D might be TRBD2 (6 bases). The germline V gene encodes CDR1 MNHNY and CDR2 SVGAGI (reference sequence). The CDR3 totals 14 residues. V lost 4 bases and J lost 2, with 12 bases in between.

The chain joins TRBV11-2 to TRBJ2-1, with 11 bases fitting TRBD2. The J segment lost 8 bases and the V segment lost 0 bases, leaving 9 bases of the junction unmatched. The CDR3 loop spans 17 amino acids. The germline V gene has CDR1 SGHAT and CDR2 FQNNGV. The DNA of the CDR3 is TGTGCCAGCAGCTTAGACAGACTAGCGGGACTTTTAGATGAGCAGTTCTTC. It specifies CASSLDRLAGLLDEQFF.